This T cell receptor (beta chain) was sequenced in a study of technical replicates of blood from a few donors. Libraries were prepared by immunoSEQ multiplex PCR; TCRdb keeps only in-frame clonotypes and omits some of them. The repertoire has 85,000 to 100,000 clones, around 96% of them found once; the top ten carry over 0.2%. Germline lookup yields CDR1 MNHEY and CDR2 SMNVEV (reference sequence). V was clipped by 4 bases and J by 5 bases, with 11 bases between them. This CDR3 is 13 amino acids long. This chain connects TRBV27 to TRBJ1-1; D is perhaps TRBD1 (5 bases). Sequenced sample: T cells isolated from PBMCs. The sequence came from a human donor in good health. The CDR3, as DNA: TGTGCCAGCAGTTCCCCCGGGGGGACTGAAGCTTTCTTT. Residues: CASSSPGGTEAFF.